This T cell receptor beta chain is from a study of shared clonotypes between healthy human individuals. Whole-study findings and limits: A reduction in generation probabilities was seen for non-shared clonotypes relative to those shared by all four donors. Limitation of the genetic and exposure-history diversity represented came from the few donors.

Sequencing used immunoSEQ multiplex PCR; TCRdb keeps in-frame clones, though not all of them. Of around 2.5 million clones listed, 80% to 95% are singletons. V shed 5 bases and J shed 8 bases, with 21 bases lying between them. There are 15 residues in the CDR3. Germline CDR1 is MDHEN and CDR2 is SYDVKM. Regarding this clone: The target antigen is unknown.

Adult donors, all healthy and HIV-negative, had no recent acute infections or vaccinations. Sequencing was carried out using naive CD4+ T cells from PBMCs. Sample subset: CD45RA+ positively selected. This TCR was sampled from a man younger than 35 in good health. Some clones in this sample may be carry-over from other donors' samples. V is TRBV28 and J is TRBJ1-2; D not certain. The CDR3 bases are TGTGCCAGCAGTCCCGGGAATCAACTAACGCGGGGCTACACCTTC. Amino acid sequence: CASSPGNQLTRGYTF.